This T cell receptor beta chain stems from a study of T-cell reconstitution after alpha-beta-depleted transplantation in children. Unique molecular identifiers were incorporated into the prepared TCRbeta library. From the PCR reads, TCRdb called clonotypes with MiXCR, one entry per CDR3 protein. In the table there are about 690,000 distinct CDR3 sequences, approximately 17% of which are singletons. This clonotype was seen a few times. The sequencing used PBMCs from the stem cell graft donor, collected from the stem cell graft. This receptor was obtained from a human donor who donated a stem cell graft to a child with acute myeloid leukemia.

DNA for the CDR3: TGTGCCAGCAGTCCCCTTAGGGATGAGCAGTTCTTC. Translating it yields CASSPLRDEQFF. The chain links TRBV28 to TRBJ2-1; D unclear. V gave up 5 bases and J gave up 8 bases, with 10 bases separating them. The CDR3 totals 12 residues. Per germline, CDR1 MDHEN and CDR2 SYDVKM.